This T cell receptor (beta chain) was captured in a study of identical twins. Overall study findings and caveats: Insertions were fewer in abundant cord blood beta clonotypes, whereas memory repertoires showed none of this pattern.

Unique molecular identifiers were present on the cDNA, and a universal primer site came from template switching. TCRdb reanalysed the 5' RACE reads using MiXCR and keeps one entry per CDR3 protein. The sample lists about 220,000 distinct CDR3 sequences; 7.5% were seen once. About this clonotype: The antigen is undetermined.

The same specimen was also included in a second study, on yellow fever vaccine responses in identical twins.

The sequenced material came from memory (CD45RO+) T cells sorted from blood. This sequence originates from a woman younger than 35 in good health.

The CDR3 DNA sequence: TGCAGCGTATTGACAGGGGGAAAACATGGCACCGGGGAGCTGTTTTTT. Translating it yields CSVLTGGKHGTGELFF. The chain employs TRBV29-1 and TRBJ2-2; 9 bases map to TRBD1. The germline gives CDR1 SQVTM, CDR2 ANQGSEA. This CDR3 is 16 amino acids long. V dropped 6 bases and J dropped 4; count of bases not matched to a gene: 12.